The sequence of this TCR beta chain was determined in a study of regulatory T cells in long-lasting Graves disease. In this sample, this clonotype turned up many times. The antigen is unknown. Specified time point: newly diagnosed GD, antithyroid drugs for less than 3 months. Generation of the TCR library employed RNA extracted from PBMCs. General observations from the study: The study examined only peripheral blood, not thyroid tissue.

According to the study, TCR beta libraries were built with iRepertoire HTBI primers and CDR3-region Arm-PCR. TCRdb fed the multiplex PCR reads into MiXCR, producing one record per CDR3 protein. Of about 470,000 distinct CDR3 sequences listed, 15% to 20% are singletons. These sequences were also reported in another study, on T cells in Graves' hyperthyroidism and ophthalmopathy. From that study: Diagnostic decisions used clinical symptoms, serum thyroxine and TRAb, thyroid ultrasound and orbital computed tomography. Ophthalmopathy got predicted by the model a median approximately 6.4 months before its onset.

This material consisted of peripheral blood mononuclear cells (PBMCs), taken at new diagnosis, from a patient treated with antithyroid drugs. This TCR was sampled from a man aged 35 to 55 with Graves disease.

CDR3 region: CASSLQGPTEAFF. In DNA form, the CDR3 reads TGTGCCAGCAGCCTACAGGGACCCACTGAAGCTTTCTTT. The chain is built from TRBV28 and TRBJ1-1, with D possibly being TRBD1 (6 bases). The CDR3 extends over 13 amino acids. V lost 6 bases to trimming and J lost 4 bases, with 12 bases between them. Germline CDR1 and CDR2: MDHEN and SYDVKM.